This T cell receptor beta chain was found in a study of T-cell memory formation after mild COVID-19. Points on this clonotype: The antigen remains undetermined.

Study-wide findings and caveats: Mainly CM and EM harbored the contracting CD4+ clones; mainly EMRA harbored the CD8+ ones.

This CDR3 is built from 15 residues. Germline V gene lookup returns CDR1 SGHTA and CDR2 FQGTGA. V was clipped by 4 bases and J by 5 bases; unmatched bases: 10. TCRdb used MiXCR to reprocess the 5' RACE reads, holding one entry per CDR3 protein. This table has roughly 600,000 distinct CDR3 sequences, about 20% appearing once. The chain links TRBV7-3 to TRBJ1-1, with 7 bases that match TRBD1. The clonotype originates from an adult woman who had mild COVID-19 (a few samples of this study predate the infection). Cell type and time point are not known. The specimen sequenced was PBMCs or a T cell subset sorted from them (not recorded which). The CDR3 region is CASSWAQGPVTEAFF. DNA for the CDR3: TGTGCCAGCAGCTGGGCACAGGGGCCAGTTACTGAAGCTTTCTTT.